A selection of T cell receptor beta chains follows, all from one sample in a study of T cells in Graves' hyperthyroidism and ophthalmopathy. TCRdb passed the multiplex PCR reads through MiXCR, listing each CDR3 protein once. In the table there are a few hundred thousand distinct CDR3 sequences, under 15% of which are singletons. Source material: blood. The receptor set was obtained from a woman in her 30s with Graves' hyperthyroidism. CDR3s include the opening cysteine and the closing phenylalanine or tryptophan. The D gene is left open where the match is weak. Rows give clone size only sometimes, using once, few, many, or a class for an expanded clone.

j_call clone_size cdr3_length v_call d_call cdr3_nt cdr3_aa
TRBJ2-1 few 17 TRBV7-9 TRBD2 TGTGCCAGCAGCTCCCCCGACCTACTAGCGGTAAAGGGGGGGCAGTTCTTC CASSSPDLLAVKGGQFF
TRBJ2-7 - 16 TRBV18 TRBD1 TGTGCCAGCTCACCTAATAGACAGGGTTGGGCCTACGAGCAGTACTTC CASSPNRQGWAYEQYF
TRBJ1-4 few 18 TRBV4-1 - TGCGCCAGCAGCCGGAGATCCGTGGAATCGACGACTAATGAAAAACTGTTTTTT CASSRRSVESTTNEKLFF
TRBJ1-1 many 14 TRBV18 - TGTGCCAGCTCACCACCGTCCAAGAACACTGAAGCTTTCTTT CASSPPSKNTEAFF
TRBJ2-7 few 14 TRBV5-1 TRBD2 TGCGCCAGCAGCCTGGGAGCGGGAGTGCGAGAGCAGTACTTC CASSLGAGVREQYF
TRBJ2-7 - 15 TRBV2 TRBD2 TGTGCCAGCAGTGAAGGGGGCGGGAGGTCCTACGAGCAGTACTTC CASSEGGGRSYEQYF
TRBJ2-6 - 15 TRBV20-1 TRBD1 TGCAGTGCGCTCGGGACAGCCTCTGGGGCCAACGTCCTGACTTTC CSALGTASGANVLTF
TRBJ2-7 - 15 TRBV5-1 - TGCGCCAGCAGCCCTCTGGATAGCGGCTCCTACGAGCAGTACTTC CASSPLDSGSYEQYF
TRBJ1-1 - 16 TRBV5-1 TRBD1 TGCGCCAGCAGCTTGGGATCGGGACAGGGGACCACTGAAGCTTTCTTT CASSLGSGQGTTEAFF
TRBJ2-7 many 15 TRBV20-1 - TGCAGTGCTAGAGATCCGCGGGGATTGGGCTACGAGCAGTACTTC CSARDPRGLGYEQYF
TRBJ2-3 - 12 TRBV11-3 - TGTGCCAGCAGCTTAGAAGGTGGCACGCAGTATTTT CASSLEGGTQYF
TRBJ2-7 - 18 TRBV19 TRBD1 TGTGCCAGTAGTATAGATACCAGGGTGACAGGGAAATCCTACGAGCAGTACTTC CASSIDTRVTGKSYEQYF
TRBJ2-2 - 15 TRBV6-2/TRBV6-3 TRBD1 TGTGCCAGCAGTCCTCAGGGGGCGCAGGCCGGGGAGCTGTTTTTT CASSPQGAQAGELFF
TRBJ2-7 many 14 TRBV7-2 TRBD2 TGTGCCAGCAGCGCAACGGTAGCGGGATACGAGCAGTACTTC CASSATVAGYEQYF
TRBJ2-5 few 12 TRBV6-5 - TGTGCCAGCAGTCCCCTAGTGGAGACCCAGTACTTC CASSPLVETQYF
TRBJ2-2 few 19 TRBV4-1 TRBD2 TGCGCCAGCAGCCAAAGGGGACTAGCGGGAGTTAGGGACACCGGGGAGCTGTTTTTT CASSQRGLAGVRDTGELFF
TRBJ2-4 - 16 TRBV5-5 - TGTGCCAGCAGCTCGCTACAGGAAAAGGGCAAAAACATTCAGTACTTC CASSSLQEKGKNIQYF
TRBJ2-5 many 13 TRBV20-1 - TGCAGTGCTAGAGATCCGTTTAGGGAGACCCAGTACTTC CSARDPFRETQYF
TRBJ1-1 many 18 TRBV5-1 - TGCGCCAGCAGCTCCCCGAGGGATCGGGGTGTACTGAACACTGAAGCTTTCTTT CASSSPRDRGVLNTEAFF
TRBJ2-7 few 16 TRBV6-2/TRBV6-3 TRBD1 TGTGCCAGCAGTTACTCAGGGACAGGGGGCGTCTACGAGCAGTACTTC CASSYSGTGGVYEQYF
TRBJ1-2 few 12 TRBV5-1 - TGCGCCAGCAGCTATGACCCGAATGGCTACACCTTC CASSYDPNGYTF
TRBJ2-1 - 16 TRBV20-1 - TGCAGTGCTAGAGATTACGGGCCCGACCCCCGATCGGAGCAGTTCTTC CSARDYGPDPRSEQFF
TRBJ2-3 many 16 TRBV27 - TGTGCCAGCAGTCCAATACCAGGGACTAGCACAGATACGCAGTATTTT CASSPIPGTSTDTQYF
TRBJ1-1 few 14 TRBV19 - TGTGCCAGTACCCCCGGGAGGGTGAACACTGAAGCTTTCTTT CASTPGRVNTEAFF
TRBJ2-5 many 12 TRBV5-5 - TGTGCCAGCAGCTACAGTTTGGGGACCCAGTACTTC CASSYSLGTQYF
TRBJ1-5 - 16 TRBV5-1 - TGCGCCATCCCACGGACCGTTAGTCCCACCAATCGACCCCAGCATTTT CAIPRTVSPTNRPQHF
TRBJ2-7 - 15 TRBV19 - TGTGCCAGTAGTATAGATATTGCTAGAACCTACGAGCAGTACTTC CASSIDIARTYEQYF
TRBJ1-1 many 16 TRBV5-1 - TGCGCCAGCAGCTTGGGGTATACAGCTCTGAACACTGAAGCTTTCTTT CASSLGYTALNTEAFF
TRBJ2-1 many 14 TRBV30 TRBD2 TGTGCCTGGAGTAGCGGGAGGACCTACAATGAGCAGTTCTTC CAWSSGRTYNEQFF
TRBJ2-1 many 15 TRBV12-3/TRBV12-4 TRBD1 TGTGCCAGCCGATGGGGACAGGGCATCAACAATGAGCAGTTCTTC CASRWGQGINNEQFF
TRBJ1-1 - 14 TRBV27 - TGTGCCAGCAGTTTATGGTACAGAAACACTGAAGCTTTCTTT CASSLWYRNTEAFF
TRBJ2-1 - 17 TRBV20-1 TRBD2 TGCAGTGCTAGAGATATTAGCGGGAGGAGTTCCTACAATGAGCAGTTCTTC CSARDISGRSSYNEQFF
TRBJ2-7 - 15 TRBV19 TRBD1 TGTGCCAGTAGTATGGGACAGGGAGGATCCTACGAGCAGTACTTC CASSMGQGGSYEQYF
TRBJ1-1 few 14 TRBV30 - TGTGCCTGGAGGGCTGACGGGCCGAACACTGAAGCTTTCTTT CAWRADGPNTEAFF
TRBJ1-1 few 17 TRBV20-1 - TGCAGTGCTAGACCCGACAGGTCGCGTGACATGAACACTGAAGCTTTCTTT CSARPDRSRDMNTEAFF
TRBJ2-2 many 14 TRBV6-2/TRBV6-3 - TGTGCCAGCCGAAGGGGTAGGGACACCGGGGAGCTGTTTTTT CASRRGRDTGELFF
TRBJ2-3 many 16 TRBV20-1 - TGCAGTGCTAGCAGGAGGTCTCTCGGGAGCACAGATACGCAGTATTTT CSASRRSLGSTDTQYF
TRBJ1-1 few 16 TRBV13 TRBD1 TGTGCCAGCAGCTTAGTATCGGAAGCAACAGGGGCGAAAGCTTTCTTT CASSLVSEATGAKAFF
TRBJ2-1 - 18 TRBV7-9 TRBD2 TGTGCCAGCAGCCCTCGGGGCAGCGGGAGGGTCACGGACAATGAGCAGTTCTTC CASSPRGSGRVTDNEQFF
TRBJ2-1 few 15 TRBV7-3 TRBD2 TGTGCCAGCAGCTTATCTAGCGGGAGGCCCAATGAGCAGTTCTTC CASSLSSGRPNEQFF
TRBJ2-1 many 12 TRBV9 - TGTGCCAGCAGCCGGAATTACAATGAGCAGTTCTTC CASSRNYNEQFF
TRBJ2-7 many 14 TRBV18 - TGTGCCAGCTCACTCGGCTCGGGGCCTCGGGAGCAGTACTTC CASSLGSGPREQYF
TRBJ2-7 - 15 TRBV7-9 TRBD2 TGTGCCAGCAGCTCCCCGAGAAGCGGGACCTACGAGCAGTACTTC CASSSPRSGTYEQYF
TRBJ1-5 - 13 TRBV4-1 - TGCGCCAGCAGCCAAGGGTCCGCTCAGCCCCAGCATTTT CASSQGSAQPQHF
TRBJ2-3 - 15 TRBV19 - TGTGCCAGTAGTACTCGGTCGGGCGGCACAGATACGCAGTATTTT CASSTRSGGTDTQYF
TRBJ2-7 few 13 TRBV20-1 - TGCAGTGCTAGAGAAGGGGTTGCCTACGAGCAGTACTTC CSAREGVAYEQYF
TRBJ2-1 many 15 TRBV5-1 - TGCGCCAGCAGCTTGGCTCTTCGGTCGGACAATGAGCAGTTCTTC CASSLALRSDNEQFF
TRBJ2-5 many 14 TRBV18 - TGTGCCAGCTCACACGGGTCCCAGGGAGAGACCCAGTACTTC CASSHGSQGETQYF
TRBJ2-3 - 17 TRBV11-1 TRBD2 TGTGCCAGCAGCTTGGGGACTAGCGGGAGGGCACGCGATACGCAGTATTTT CASSLGTSGRARDTQYF
TRBJ2-1 many 17 TRBV2 - TGTGCCAGCAGTGAAGAGCAGCCGGGACAAGTAGGGAATGAGCAGTTCTTC CASSEEQPGQVGNEQFF
TRBJ1-1 many 15 TRBV10-3 TRBD1 TGTGCCATCAGCGTACGTCGACAGGGCGAGACTGAAGCTTTCTTT CAISVRRQGETEAFF
TRBJ2-4 few 15 TRBV7-2 - TGTGCCAGCAGCTCCCAAGAGCTAGCCAAAAACATTCAGTACTTC CASSSQELAKNIQYF